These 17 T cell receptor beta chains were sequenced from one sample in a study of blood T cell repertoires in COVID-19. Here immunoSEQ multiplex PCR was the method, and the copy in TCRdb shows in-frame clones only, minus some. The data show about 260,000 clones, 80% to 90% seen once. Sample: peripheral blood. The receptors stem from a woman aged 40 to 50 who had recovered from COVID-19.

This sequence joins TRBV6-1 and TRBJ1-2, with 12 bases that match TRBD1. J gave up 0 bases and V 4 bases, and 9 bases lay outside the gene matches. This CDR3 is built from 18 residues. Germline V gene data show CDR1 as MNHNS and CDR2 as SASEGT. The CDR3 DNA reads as TGTGCCAGCAGTGCTCCAGGGACAGGGGGCGTTGCTAACTATGGCTACACCTTC. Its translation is CASSAPGTGGVANYGYTF.

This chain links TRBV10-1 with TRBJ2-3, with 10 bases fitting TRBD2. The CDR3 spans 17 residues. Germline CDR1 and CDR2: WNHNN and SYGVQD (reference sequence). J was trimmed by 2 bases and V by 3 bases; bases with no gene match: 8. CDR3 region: CASSDGVAGGPTDTQYF. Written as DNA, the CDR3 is TGCGCCAGCAGTGATGGAGTAGCGGGGGGTCCCACAGATACGCAGTATTTT.

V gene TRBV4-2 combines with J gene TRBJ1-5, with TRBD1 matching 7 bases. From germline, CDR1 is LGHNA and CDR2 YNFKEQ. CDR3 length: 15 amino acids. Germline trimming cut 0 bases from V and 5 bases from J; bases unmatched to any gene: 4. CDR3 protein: CASSQDPTGDQPQHF. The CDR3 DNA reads TGTGCCAGCAGCCAAGATCCCACAGGGGATCAGCCCCAGCATTTT.

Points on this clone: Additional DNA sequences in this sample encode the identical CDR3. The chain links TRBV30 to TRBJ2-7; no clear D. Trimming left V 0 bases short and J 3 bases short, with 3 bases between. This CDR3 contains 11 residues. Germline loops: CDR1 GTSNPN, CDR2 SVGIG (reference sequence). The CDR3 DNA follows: TGTGCCTGGAGTGTTCTCTACGAGCAGTACTTC. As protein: CAWSVLYEQYF.

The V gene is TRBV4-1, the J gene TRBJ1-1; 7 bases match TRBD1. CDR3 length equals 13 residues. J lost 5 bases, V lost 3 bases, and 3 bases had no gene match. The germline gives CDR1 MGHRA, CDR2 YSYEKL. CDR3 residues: CASSHAGGTEAFF. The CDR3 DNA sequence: TGCGCCAGCAGCCACGCAGGGGGGACTGAAGCTTTCTTT.

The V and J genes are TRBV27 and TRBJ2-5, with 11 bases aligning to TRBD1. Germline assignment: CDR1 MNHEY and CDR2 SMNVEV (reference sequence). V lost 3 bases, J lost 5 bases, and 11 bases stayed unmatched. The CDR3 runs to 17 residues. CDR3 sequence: CASSFFPDRGHSETQYF. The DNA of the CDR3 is TGTGCCAGCAGTTTCTTCCCGGACAGGGGGCATTCGGAGACCCAGTACTTC.

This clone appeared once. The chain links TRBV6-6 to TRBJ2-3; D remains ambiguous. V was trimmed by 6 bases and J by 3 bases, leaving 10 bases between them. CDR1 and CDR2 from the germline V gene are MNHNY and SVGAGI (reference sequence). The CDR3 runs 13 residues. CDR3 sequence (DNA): TGTGCCAGCAGCCACCAAACAACAGATACGCAGTATTTT. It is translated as CASSHQTTDTQYF.

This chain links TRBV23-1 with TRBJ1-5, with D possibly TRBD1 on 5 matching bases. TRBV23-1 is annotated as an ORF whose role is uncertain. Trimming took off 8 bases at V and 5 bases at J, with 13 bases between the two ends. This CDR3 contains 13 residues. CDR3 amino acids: CASGGRGDQPQHF. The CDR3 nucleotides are TGCGCCAGCGGCGGGAGGGGCGATCAGCCCCAGCATTTT.

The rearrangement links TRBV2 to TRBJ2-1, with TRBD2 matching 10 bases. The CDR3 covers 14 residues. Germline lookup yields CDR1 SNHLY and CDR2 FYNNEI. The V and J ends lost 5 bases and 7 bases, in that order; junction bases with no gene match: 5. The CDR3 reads CASSLERGGNEQFF. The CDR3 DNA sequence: TGTGCCAGCAGTTTAGAGCGGGGGGGGAATGAGCAGTTCTTC.

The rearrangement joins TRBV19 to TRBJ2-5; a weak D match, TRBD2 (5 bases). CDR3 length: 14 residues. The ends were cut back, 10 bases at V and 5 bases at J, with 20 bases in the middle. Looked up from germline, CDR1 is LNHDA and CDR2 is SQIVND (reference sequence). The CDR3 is CANPRGLGWETQYF. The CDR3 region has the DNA TGTGCCAATCCTCGGGGTTTGGGATGGGAGACCCAGTACTTC.

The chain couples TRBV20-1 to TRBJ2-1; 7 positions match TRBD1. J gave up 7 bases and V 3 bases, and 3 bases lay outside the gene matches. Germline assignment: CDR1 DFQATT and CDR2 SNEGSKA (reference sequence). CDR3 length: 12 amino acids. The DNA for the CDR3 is TGCAGTGCTAGTATGACAGGGAATGAGCAGTTCTTC. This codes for CSASMTGNEQFF.

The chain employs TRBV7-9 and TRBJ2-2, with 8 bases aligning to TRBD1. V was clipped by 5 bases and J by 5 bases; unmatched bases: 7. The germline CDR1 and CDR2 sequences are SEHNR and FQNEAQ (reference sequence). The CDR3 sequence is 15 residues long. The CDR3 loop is CASSPDRAGTGELFF. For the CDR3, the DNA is TGTGCCAGCAGCCCGGACAGGGCGGGAACCGGGGAGCTGTTTTTT.

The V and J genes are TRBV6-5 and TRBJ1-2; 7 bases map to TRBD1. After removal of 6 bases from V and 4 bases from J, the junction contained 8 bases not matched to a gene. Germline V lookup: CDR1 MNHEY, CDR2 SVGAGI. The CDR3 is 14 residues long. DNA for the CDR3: TGTGCCAGCAGGTCGACAGGGCTCCCCTATGGCTACACCTTC. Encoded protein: CASRSTGLPYGYTF.

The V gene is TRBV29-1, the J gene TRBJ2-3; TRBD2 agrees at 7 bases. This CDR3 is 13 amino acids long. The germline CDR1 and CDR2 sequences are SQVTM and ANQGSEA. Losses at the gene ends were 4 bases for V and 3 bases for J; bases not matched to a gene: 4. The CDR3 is CSVGRLATDTQYF. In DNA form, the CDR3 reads TGCAGCGTTGGGCGACTAGCTACAGATACGCAGTATTTT.

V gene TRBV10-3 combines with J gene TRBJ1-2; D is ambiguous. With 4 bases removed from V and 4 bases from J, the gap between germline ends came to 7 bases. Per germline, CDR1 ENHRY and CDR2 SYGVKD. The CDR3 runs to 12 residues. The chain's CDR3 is CAISVAVYGYTF. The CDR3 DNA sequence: TGTGCCATCAGTGTAGCGGTCTATGGCTACACCTTC.

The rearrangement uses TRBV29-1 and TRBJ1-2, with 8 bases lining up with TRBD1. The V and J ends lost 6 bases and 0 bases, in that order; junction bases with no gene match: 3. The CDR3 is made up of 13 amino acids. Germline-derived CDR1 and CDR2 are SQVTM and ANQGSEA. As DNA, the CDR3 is TGCAGCGTCGCGACAGGGGCTAACTATGGCTACACCTTC. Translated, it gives CSVATGANYGYTF.

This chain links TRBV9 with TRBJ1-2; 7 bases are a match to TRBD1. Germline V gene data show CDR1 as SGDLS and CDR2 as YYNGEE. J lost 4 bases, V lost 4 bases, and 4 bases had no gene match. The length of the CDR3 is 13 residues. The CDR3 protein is CASSQGQAYGYTF. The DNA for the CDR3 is TGTGCCAGCAGCCAAGGACAGGCCTATGGCTACACCTTC. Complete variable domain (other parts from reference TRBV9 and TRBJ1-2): DSGVTQTPKHLITATGQRVTLRCSPRSGDLSVYWYQQSLDQGLQFLIQYYNGEERAKGNILERFSAQQFPDLHSELNLSSLELGDSALYFCASSQGQAYGYTFGSGTRLTVV.